This T cell receptor (beta chain) was identified in a study of T-cell reconstitution after alpha-beta-depleted transplantation in children (dated by TCRdb to 2016 to 2017). Describing the broader study: Using TCR repertoire profiling, the study quantitatively followed how T-cell immune reconstitution unfolded in children after TCRalphabeta/CD19-depleted allogeneic hematopoietic cell transplantation.

Library preparation used PCR. These reads were obtained on an Illumina HiSeq 2500. TCR library preparation used molecular barcoding, with unique molecular identifiers applied to normalize quantification of the TCRbeta repertoire. The public reads were reanalyzed by TCRdb: fastp trimming at Q25, MiXCR alignment, in-frame beta chains only. Each CDR3 protein gets just one entry, which takes the most common genes and DNA from the rows behind it. In all, the sample holds roughly 670,000 distinct CDR3 sequences, and around 13% of those were seen once. The top ten clones comprise around 0.79% of the sample. Broad study findings and their caveats: Apparently early alphabetaT-cell count recovery about two months after transplant reportedly relied on only several hundred rapidly expanded clones derived from non-depleted graft cells. The high TCRbeta diversity at day 60 in some patients was ascribed to recipient T cells and intrathymic progenitors that had survived conditioning. The frequencies of hyperexpanded clones fell over the following months, and after one year, T-cell counts and TCRbeta diversity were mostly attributed to newly produced T cells.

As to this clonotype: Its binding antigen is unknown. The junction departs from the called germline gene at one end, perhaps through a read error.

The meaning of the sample's treatment or condition label: allogeneic hematopoietic cell transplantation with graft depleted of TCRalphabeta T cells and CD19 B cells. TCRalphabeta/CD19-depleted allogeneic hematopoietic cell grafts were given to the transplant recipients, all of whom were children. This TCR came from a girl aged 2 to 9 with congenital amegakaryocytic thrombocytopenia, due to receive a stem cell transplant. Sequenced material: PBMCs, taken before TCRalphabeta/CD19-depleted stem cell transplant.

Here is the DNA: TGCAGTGCTCCAGACCGGGACAGGGCCGTTTTC. This encodes CSAPDRDRAVF. The chain is assembled from TRBV20-1 and TRBJ2-1, with 9 bases matching TRBD1. From the cysteine up to the phenylalanine, the CDR3 has a length of 11 residues. Here the CDR3 DNA is all that survives: 33 bases in frame from base 1. From a lookup of the germline V gene (reference sequence), CDR1 and CDR2 are DFQATT and SNEGSKA.